Listed below are T cell receptor beta chains from one sample, sequenced in a study of human T cells and chemical hapten exposure. TCRdb reprocessed the RACE reads with MiXCR, giving one entry per CDR3 protein. Among roughly 360,000 distinct CDR3 sequences listed, around 4.8% were seen once. Sample: whole blood, taken in connection with sensitization to the hapten diphenylcyclopropenone (DPC). Receptors were obtained from a woman aged 45-59 years with alopecia areata. Some clones in this sample may be carry-over from other donors' samples. The CDR3 runs from the conserved cysteine through the conserved F or W. D genes are given only for firm matches. A clone size is listed for some rows: how often the clone was seen (once, few, many), or a class if it is expanded.

D gene,J gene,V gene,clone size,CDR3 protein,CDR3 DNA
TRBD2,TRBJ2-2,TRBV12-3/TRBV12-4,many,CASSLGGMNTGELFF,TGTGCCAGCAGTTTGGGAGGGATGAACACCGGGGAGCTGTTTTTT
.,TRBJ1-1,TRBV6-1,many,CASSEPGDTEAFF,TGTGCCAGCAGTGAACCAGGGGACACTGAAGCTTTCTTT
.,TRBJ2-3,TRBV12-3/TRBV12-4,few,CASSLASEKPSTDTQYF,TGTGCCAGCAGTTTGGCTAGCGAAAAACCTAGCACAGATACGCAGTATTTT
.,TRBJ2-7,TRBV10-2,.,CASTYRGTSSYEQYF,TGCGCCAGCACCTATAGGGGTACCTCCTCCTACGAGCAGTACTTC
.,TRBJ2-4,TRBV9,many,CASSSSPREAKNIQYF,TGTGCCAGCAGCTCCTCCCCCAGGGAGGCCAAAAACATTCAGTACTTC
TRBD1,TRBJ1-2,TRBV29-1,few,CSVEGEQGALYGYTF,TGCAGCGTTGAGGGAGAGCAGGGGGCTCTCTATGGCTACACCTTC
.,TRBJ1-4,TRBV28,many,CASSSPTTNEKLFF,TGTGCCAGCAGCTCGCCGACAACTAATGAAAAACTGTTTTTT
.,TRBJ1-1,TRBV21-1,few,CASSKEAGRGGRTEAFF,TGTGCCAGCAGCAAAGAGGCCGGCAGGGGTGGGCGCACTGAAGCTTTCTTT
TRBD1,TRBJ2-4,TRBV6-6,few,CASETGTVVLAKNIQYF,TGTGCCAGCGAGACCGGGACAGTAGTACTAGCCAAAAACATTCAGTACTTC
.,TRBJ2-3,TRBV12-3/TRBV12-4,.,CASSPGWDTQYF,TGTGCCAGCAGCCCGGGTTGGGATACGCAGTATTTT
.,TRBJ1-1,TRBV11-2,.,CASTKRQGMNTEAFF,TGTGCCAGCACCAAGCGGCAGGGGATGAACACTGAAGCTTTCTTT
TRBD2,TRBJ2-1,TRBV5-1,many,CASSFGGSTYNEQFF,TGCGCCAGCAGCTTCGGGGGGTCTACCTACAATGAGCAGTTCTTC
.,TRBJ2-3,TRBV12-3/TRBV12-4,many,CASSLDTSGADTQYF,TGTGCCAGCAGTTTAGATACTAGTGGCGCAGATACGCAGTATTTT
.,TRBJ2-4,TRBV28,.,CASSLRAFGGGKNIQYF,TGTGCCAGCAGTTTACGCGCTTTTGGGGGCGGCAAAAACATTCAGTACTTC
.,TRBJ2-7,TRBV20-1,few,CSALISYEQYF,TGCAGTGCTCTCATCTCCTACGAGCAGTACTTC
.,TRBJ2-7,TRBV27,.,CASTLEVTFILSYEQYF,TGTGCCAGCACCCTGGAGGTAACGTTTATACTCTCCTACGAGCAGTACTTC
.,TRBJ2-5,TRBV7-2,.,CASSPRLKETQYF,TGTGCCAGCAGCCCCCGACTTAAAGAGACCCAGTACTTC
TRBD1,TRBJ2-2,TRBV6-2/TRBV6-3,few,CASLGLPGQGAIGELFF,TGTGCCAGCTTAGGACTCCCGGGACAGGGGGCAATCGGGGAGCTGTTTTTT